One TCR beta chain is described in this entry. Its cognate antigen has yet to be identified. No base quality values were provided; no much bigger clone lies one nucleotide off. In this study, sorted CD4+ and CD8+ T cells from the blood of healthy subjects and of severe aplastic anemia patients had their TCR repertoires deep-sequenced. Ficoll-Paque density gradient centrifugation was used to isolate peripheral blood mononuclear cells. Before DNA was extracted, CD4+ and CD8+ T cells were sorted using either FACS or magnetic beads. This specimen belongs to a study of CD8+CD57+ T cells in acquired aplastic anemia (dated by TCRdb to between 2018 and 2020). Regarding the complete study: Extracted DNA from sorted CD4+ and CD8+ cells averaged 3.2 ug, ranging from about 0.17 to 27.4 ug. For healthy donor samples, the average read count was about 9.8 million for CD4+ cells and approximately 11 million for CD8+ cells.

Profiling of TCR beta VDJ combinations and CDR3 sequences used genomic DNA as the template. TCR repertoire sequencing was run on an Illumina HiSeq 2000. The published analysis was carried out like this. TRBV/TRBJ rearrangement plots, CDR3 size and DJ length profiles, and Simpson's diversity index were used to evaluate the repertoires. The most abundant DNA sequence in the deep sequencing data was defined as the immunodominant clone. CDR3 amino acid sequences were checked for sharing between subjects and were compared against published repertoires and the VDJdb database. Using fastp trimming at Q25 and MiXCR clonotype assembly, TCRdb reanalyzed the public sequencing data and kept in-frame beta chains. Entries that share a CDR3 protein sequence are merged under the most common genes and DNA. TCRdb, rather than the study authors, made the V and J calls. The sample data list 65,000 or so distinct CDR3 sequences, and about 54% of these were observed just once. The top ten hold 2% to 2.5% of the sample.

Summary of the overall study and its limitations: Between patients and healthy controls, no significant difference in CD8+ Simpson's diversity was found (P=0.060). About 30 CD8+ CDR3 sequences were found in both patients and controls but appeared to be highly expressed in patients and within the immunodominant clones of the patients.

This sequence originates from a human donor in good health, serving as a control. The material sequenced was sorted CD4+, CD8+, or CD8+CD57+ T cells (not recorded which) from PBMCs.

The nucleotides are TGTGCCAGCGGGGGAGGGCCTAATGAAAAACTGTTTTTT. Translated, it reads CASGGGPNEKLFF. The sequence joins TRBV28 to TRBJ1-4; the D gene is perhaps TRBD1, on 5 matching bases. At the junction V is shortened by 8 bases and J by 3 bases, with 10 bases in between. The germline V gene specifies MDHEN as CDR1 and SYDVKM as CDR2. Measured from the cysteine to the phenylalanine, the CDR3 is 13 residues long. Solely the CDR3 DNA is kept, with 39 bases framed from the first base.